This T cell receptor (beta chain) was recorded in a study of beta chain features in type 1 diabetes. Details on this clone: Its antigen is not known.

The whole isolated RNA underwent reverse transcription, so sequencing captured expressed TCRB transcripts. Profiling relied on immunoSEQ multiplex PCR, and the TCRdb table lists in-frame clones only, not all of them. In the table there are a few hundred thousand clones, approximately 25% of which are singletons. Germline V gene lookup returns CDR1 SGHTA and CDR2 FQGNSA. The CDR3 totals 16 residues. V shed 4 bases and J 12 bases; nucleotides not matched to a gene: 11. Overall study results and limits: TCRB repertoires of naive, central memory and Treg cells appeared more similar among patients than among healthy donors. For patients and controls alike, PCR might favor shorter templates to the same degree. Type 1 diabetes patients had moderately but significantly shorter TCRB CDR3s in all four CD4+ subsets.

This sequence originates from a woman aged 25 to 45 with type 1 diabetes. Sequencing was done on a sample of naive CD4+ T cells from blood. This sequence joins TRBV7-2 and TRBJ2-1; 14 bases fit TRBD2. The CDR3 loop reads CASSYYSGTSGSGQFF. The CDR3 nucleotides are TGTGCCAGCAGCTACTACTCCGGGACTAGCGGGAGTGGGCAGTTCTTC. The full variable domain, completed using reference TRBV7-2 and TRBJ2-1, is GAGVSQSPSNKVTEKGKDVELRCDPISGHTALYWYRQSLGQGLEFLIYFQGNSAPDKSGLPSDRFSAERTGGSVSTLTIQRTQQEDSAVYLCASSYYSGTSGSGQFFGPGTRLTVL.